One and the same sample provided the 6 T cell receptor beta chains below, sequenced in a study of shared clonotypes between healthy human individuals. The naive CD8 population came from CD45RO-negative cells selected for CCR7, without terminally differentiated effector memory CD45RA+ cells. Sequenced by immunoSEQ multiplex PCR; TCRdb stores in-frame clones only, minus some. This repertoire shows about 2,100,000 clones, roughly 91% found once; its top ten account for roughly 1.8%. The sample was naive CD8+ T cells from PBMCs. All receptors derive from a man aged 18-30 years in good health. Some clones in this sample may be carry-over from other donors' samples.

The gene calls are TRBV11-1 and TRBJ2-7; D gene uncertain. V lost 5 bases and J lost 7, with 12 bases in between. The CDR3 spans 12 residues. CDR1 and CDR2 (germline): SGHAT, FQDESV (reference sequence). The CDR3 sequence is CASSRNPGEQYF. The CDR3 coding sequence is TGTGCCAGCAGCAGGAACCCCGGGGAGCAGTACTTC.

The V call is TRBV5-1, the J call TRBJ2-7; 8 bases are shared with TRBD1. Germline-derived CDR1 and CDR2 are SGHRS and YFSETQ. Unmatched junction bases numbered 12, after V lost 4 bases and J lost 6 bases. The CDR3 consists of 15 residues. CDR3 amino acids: CASSRTDRVGVEQYF. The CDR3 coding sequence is TGCGCCAGCAGCCGCACGGACAGGGTGGGTGTCGAGCAGTACTTC.

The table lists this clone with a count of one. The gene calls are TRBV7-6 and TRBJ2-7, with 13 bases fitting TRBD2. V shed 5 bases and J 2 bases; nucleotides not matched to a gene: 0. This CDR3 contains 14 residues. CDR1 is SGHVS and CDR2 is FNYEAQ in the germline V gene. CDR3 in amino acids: CASSGLAGAYEQYF. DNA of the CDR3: TGTGCCAGCAGCGGACTAGCGGGAGCCTACGAGCAGTACTTC.

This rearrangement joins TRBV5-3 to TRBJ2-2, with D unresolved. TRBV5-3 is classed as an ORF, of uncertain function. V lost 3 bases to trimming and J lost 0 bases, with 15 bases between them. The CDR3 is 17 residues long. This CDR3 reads CARSSSQAESNTGELFF. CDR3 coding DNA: TGTGCCAGAAGCTCCTCCCAGGCTGAATCGAACACCGGGGAGCTGTTTTTT.

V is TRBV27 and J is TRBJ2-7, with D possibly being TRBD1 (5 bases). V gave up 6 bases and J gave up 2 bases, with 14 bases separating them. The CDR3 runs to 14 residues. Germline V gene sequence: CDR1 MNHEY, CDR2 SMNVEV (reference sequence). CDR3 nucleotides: TGTGCCAGCAGACCCGACAGTTTCCCCTACGAGCAGTACTTC. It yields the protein CASRPDSFPYEQYF.

DNA for the CDR3: TGTGCCAGCAGCCCCGGGCTAGGAGGGTCCTACGAGCAGTACTTC. Protein sequence: CASSPGLGGSYEQYF. This chain joins TRBV5-6 and TRBJ2-7; TRBD2 is a possible D gene (6 bases). CDR1 and CDR2 from the germline V gene are SGHDT and YYEEEE. V lost 4 bases and J lost 1, with 15 bases in between. This CDR3 has 15 residues.